This TCR beta chain emerged from a study of T-cell reconstitution after alpha-beta-depleted transplantation in children. Molecular barcoding with unique molecular identifiers was used for the TCRbeta library. TCRdb passed the PCR reads through MiXCR, listing each CDR3 protein once. Altogether some 200,000 distinct CDR3 sequences are present, approximately 6.8% being singletons, with the ten largest covering roughly 4.8%. Overall study findings and caveats: Expanded clones from the graft, numbering several hundred, reportedly supplied alpha-beta T cells about two months after transplant.

Germline CDR1 LGHNA, CDR2 YSLEER. The CDR3 has 18 residues. Germline trimming cut 5 bases from V and 0 bases from J; bases unmatched to any gene: 14. About this clonotype: Its target is not known.

The V and J genes are TRBV4-3 and TRBJ1-2; 8 bases match TRBD1. The sequence was obtained from a girl under three years old with combined immunodeficiency, due to receive a stem cell transplant. Sample: PBMCs, taken before TCRalphabeta/CD19-depleted stem cell transplant. The CDR3 DNA reads as TGCGCCAGCAGCTATGGACAGGGCCCTTTAACCGCTAACTATGGCTACACCTTC. Protein sequence: CASSYGQGPLTANYGYTF.